These 24 T cell receptor beta chains share one sample of origin, sequenced in a study of molecular identifiers for immune sequencing clone quantification. TCRdb itself ran the PCR reads through MiXCR, one entry per CDR3 protein. The sample yields approximately 590,000 distinct CDR3 sequences, 25% seen once. The sequenced sample was naive CD8+ T cells from blood, with Jurkat cell RNA spiked in. The subset: FACS-sorted CD8+CD4-CCR7+CD45RA+ naive T cells. The receptors come from a human donor in good health. Some libraries in this study had Jurkat cell RNA spiked in.

The chain couples TRBV19 to TRBJ2-7; perhaps TRBD1 as D (6 bases). The CDR3 length is 15 residues. Between the trimmed V and J ends, which lost 6 bases and 1 base, there was a span of 16 bases. The germline CDR1 and CDR2 sequences are LNHDA and SQIVND (reference sequence). CDR3 amino acids: CASSISGAGSYEQYF. DNA of the CDR3: TGTGCCAGTAGCATCTCAGGGGCAGGATCCTACGAGCAGTACTTC.

This chain uses TRBV20-1 with TRBJ2-5; 8 nucleotides match TRBD2. CDR1 and CDR2 (germline): DFQATT, SNEGSKA (reference sequence). The CDR3 sequence is 14 residues long. Trimming removed 4 bases from V and 2 bases from J; junction bases left unmatched: 6. The CDR3 nucleotides read TGCAGTGCTATGGGGGGACTAGGACAAGAGACCCAGTACTTC. Translation: CSAMGGLGQETQYF.

To note about this clonotype: A much larger clone lies one base from this, so it may be a read error. V and J are TRBV7-9 and TRBJ1-1; D gene uncertain. The germline V gene has CDR1 SEHNR and CDR2 FQNEAQ (reference sequence). The CDR3 is 12 residues long. CDR3 residues: CASSLLSTEALF. CDR3 in DNA: TGTGCCAGCAGCTTATTATCGACTGAAGCTTTGTTT.

There are many counts of this clonotype. V usage is TRBV20-1 and J usage is TRBJ2-3; the match to TRBD1 covers 7 bases. The CDR3 has 15 amino acids. CDR1 DFQATT and CDR2 SNEGSKA come from the germline V gene (reference sequence). V dropped 1 base and J dropped 2; count of bases not matched to a gene: 6. The CDR3 loop is CSARGPGQNTDTQYF. CDR3 DNA sequence: TGCAGTGCTAGAGGACCGGGACAGAACACAGATACGCAGTATTTT.

This rearrangement joins TRBV14 to TRBJ1-2; D gene unclear. V was shortened by 1 base and J by 4 bases, with 10 bases between the two germline ends. Germline loops: CDR1 SGHDN, CDR2 FVKESK. This CDR3 spans 14 amino acids. The CDR3 region is CASSQATRFYGYTF. The CDR3 bases are TGTGCCAGCAGCCAAGCTACCCGGTTCTATGGCTACACCTTC.

This clonotype was observed many times. The chain links TRBV4-1 to TRBJ1-1, with D hard to call. The ends were cut back, 1 base at V and 5 bases at J, with 14 bases in the middle. The germline V gene encodes CDR1 MGHRA and CDR2 YSYEKL. This CDR3 is built from 15 residues. CDR3 in DNA: TGCGCCAGCAGCCAAGGCCCCGCCAGTGGGACTGAAGCTTTCTTT. Encoded protein: CASSQGPASGTEAFF.

The chain uses TRBV27 and TRBJ2-3; 15 bases are a match to TRBD2. CDR1 and CDR2 (germline): MNHEY, SMNVEV (reference sequence). J lost 0 bases, V lost 6 bases, and 7 bases had no gene match. This CDR3 is built from 18 residues. The DNA for the CDR3 is TGTGCCAGCAGACCTGGGACTAGCGGGAGGACTAGCACAGATACGCAGTATTTT. Amino acid sequence: CASRPGTSGRTSTDTQYF.

The J gene is TRBJ1-1, the V gene TRBV12-3 or TRBV12-4; 9 bases map to TRBD1. The CDR3 contains 15 residues. J gave up 1 base and V 5 bases, and 5 bases lay outside the gene matches. The CDR3, as DNA: TGTGCCAGCAGTGGACAGGGGAAAAAGAACACTGAAGCTTTCTTT. Its translation: CASSGQGKKNTEAFF.

Many counts were recorded for this clonotype. This chain joins TRBV5-1 and TRBJ1-1; D perhaps matches TRBD1 (5 bases). V was trimmed by 4 bases and J by 0 bases, leaving 16 bases between them. Germline V CDR1 and CDR2: SGHRS, YFSETQ. This CDR3 has 16 residues. The CDR3 DNA reads as TGCGCCAGCAGCCTCCACCCGGGGGAGGTGAACACTGAAGCTTTCTTT. Residues: CASSLHPGEVNTEAFF.

This clonotype has a count of ten or more. V gene TRBV4-3 combines with J gene TRBJ2-6, with TRBD1 matching over 10 bases. Germline V CDR1 and CDR2: LGHNA, YSLEER. The CDR3 spans 22 residues. With V trimmed by 4 bases and J by 1 base, 19 bases remained unmatched. CDR3 protein: CASSPHYGSGTGVLSGANVLTF. As DNA, the CDR3 is TGCGCCAGCAGCCCACATTATGGATCCGGGACAGGGGTCTTATCTGGGGCCAACGTCCTGACTTTC.

This clonotype appeared many times. CDR3 bases: TGTGCCAGCAGTCCCCGGACCTACAATGAGCAGTTCTTC. It is translated as CASSPRTYNEQFF. The rearrangement uses TRBV28 and TRBJ2-1; D gene ambiguous. The CDR3 loop spans 13 amino acids. V was clipped by 5 bases and J by 2 bases, with 7 bases between them. In germline, CDR1 is MDHEN, CDR2 SYDVKM. The full variable domain, completed using reference TRBV28 and TRBJ2-1, is DVKVTQSSRYLVKRTGEKVFLECVQDMDHENMFWYRQDPGLGLRLIYFSYDVKMKEKGDIPEGYSVSREKKERFSLILESASTNQTSMYLCASSPRTYNEQFFGPGTRLTVL.

The J gene is TRBJ2-7, the V gene TRBV20-1; D possibly matches TRBD1 or TRBD2 (5 bases each). The CDR3 is 13 amino acids. The V and J ends lost 5 bases and 4 bases respectively, with 15 bases between them. Germline values: CDR1 DFQATT, CDR2 SNEGSKA (reference sequence). The CDR3 DNA sequence: TGCAGTGCTGTCCGGGACCAACTTTACGAGCAGTACTTC. It translates to CSAVRDQLYEQYF.

In its sample, this clonotype was seen a few times. CDR3 DNA sequence: TGTGCCAGCTCAGAATCAGGGTCTAACACGAAAGCTTTCTTT. Translation: CASSESGSNTKAFF. V is TRBV2 and J is TRBJ1-1, with D perhaps TRBD1 (5 bases). Germline V CDR1 and CDR2: SNHLY, FYNNEI. V shed 8 bases and J shed 9 bases, with 22 bases lying between them. The CDR3 is 14 amino acids.

In its sample, this clonotype was seen many times. V gene TRBV4-1 combines with J gene TRBJ2-7; perhaps TRBD1 as D (6 bases). The germline gives CDR1 MGHRA, CDR2 YSYEKL. CDR3 length: 14 residues. With 2 bases removed from V and 7 bases from J, the gap between germline ends came to 15 bases. The CDR3 nucleotides are TGCGCCAGCAGCCAAATTAGTCCGCAGGGGGAGCAGTACTTC. Amino acids: CASSQISPQGEQYF.

This clonotype was counted a few times. V and J are TRBV20-1 and TRBJ2-7; 7 nucleotides align to TRBD1. The CDR3 has 15 amino acids. With 0 bases clipped from V and 3 bases from J, the junction kept 8 bases outside the gene matches. Looked up from germline, CDR1 is DFQATT and CDR2 is SNEGSKA (reference sequence). DNA for the CDR3: TGCAGTGCTAGAGATATTGACAGGGCCGACTACGAGCAGTACTTC. Amino acid sequence: CSARDIDRADYEQYF.

With respect to this clonotype: This clone may be a read error of a much larger clone one base away. The chain joins TRBV4-3 to TRBJ1-1; D is unresolved. The length of the CDR3 is 16 residues. The germline CDR1 and CDR2 sequences are LGHNA and YSLEER. CDR3 sequence reads: CASSQDHQAMNTVAFF. DNA of the CDR3: TGCGCCAGCAGCCAAGATCATCAGGCGATGAACACTGTAGCTTTCTTT.

This clonotype was seen repeatedly, ten times or more. The V and J genes are TRBV30 and TRBJ2-7, with D perhaps TRBD1 (6 bases). Per germline, CDR1 GTSNPN and CDR2 SVGIG (reference sequence). There are 13 residues in the CDR3. V lost 2 bases, J lost 3 bases, and 11 bases lay in between. In nucleotides, the CDR3 is TGTGCCTGGAGTCCCAGACAGGTCTACGAGCAGTACTTC. Amino acid sequence: CAWSPRQVYEQYF.

The V gene is TRBV6-5, the J gene TRBJ2-1, with D tentatively TRBD2 (6 bases). Deletions cut 2 bases from V and 5 bases from J, with 16 bases between. This CDR3 spans 16 amino acids. Germline CDR1 is MNHEY and CDR2 is SVGAGI. DNA for the CDR3: TGTGCCAGCAGTTACGCGGGGCTAGGGGCTCACAATGAGCAGTTCTTC. It translates to CASSYAGLGAHNEQFF.

The rearrangement links TRBV27 to TRBJ2-7, with 11 bases that match TRBD2. V lost 7 bases to trimming and J lost 7 bases; unmatched junction nucleotides: 3. The CDR3 spans 12 residues. Germline-derived CDR1 and CDR2 are MNHEY and SMNVEV (reference sequence). CDR3 sequence: CASKTSGDEQYF. DNA of the CDR3: TGTGCCAGCAAGACTAGCGGGGATGAGCAGTACTTC.

This clonotype was observed a few times. The chain uses TRBV7-3 and TRBJ2-3, with 10 bases matching TRBD2. Germline V CDR1 and CDR2: SGHTA, FQGTGA. CDR3 length: 15 amino acids. With 4 bases clipped from V and 4 bases from J, the junction kept 5 bases outside the gene matches. In DNA form, the CDR3 reads TGTGCCAGCAGCTCTAGCGGGAGTCTTGCAGATACGCAGTATTTT. Translated, it gives CASSSSGSLADTQYF.

This clonotype has just a few counts. V and J are TRBV6-5 and TRBJ2-3; D is unclear. In germline, CDR1 is MNHEY, CDR2 SVGAGI. V lost 0 bases to trimming and J lost 0 bases, with 7 bases between them. This CDR3 has 15 residues. The CDR3: CASSYSNPSTDTQYF. The CDR3 nucleotides read TGTGCCAGCAGTTACTCGAACCCTAGCACAGATACGCAGTATTTT.

This clonotype came up a few times. J is TRBJ2-7 and V is TRBV29-1, with TRBD2 matching over 12 bases. V was clipped by 0 bases and J by 0 bases; unmatched bases: 3. The germline V gene has CDR1 SQVTM and CDR2 ANQGSEA. The CDR3 sequence is 16 residues long. CDR3 sequence reads: CSVEEGTSGFSYEQYF. DNA of the CDR3: TGCAGCGTTGAAGAAGGGACTAGCGGGTTCTCCTACGAGCAGTACTTC.

This clonotype was seen at least ten times. The chain couples TRBV6-5 to TRBJ1-4; TRBD1 might be the D (5 bases). The CDR3 is made up of 14 amino acids. Looked up from germline, CDR1 is MNHEY and CDR2 is SVGAGI. The V end lost 6 bases, the J end lost 3 bases, and 11 bases lay between the germline ends. CDR3 in DNA: TGTGCCAGCAGCCCGGACATGCCTAATGAAAAACTGTTTTTT. Amino acids: CASSPDMPNEKLFF.

This clonotype was counted ten times or more. This chain joins TRBV19 and TRBJ1-1, with TRBD1 as a possible D gene (5 bases). The V and J ends lost 3 bases and 4 bases respectively, with 18 bases between them. CDR1 is LNHDA and CDR2 is SQIVND in the germline V gene (reference sequence). The CDR3 runs to 16 residues. The CDR3 bases are TGTGCCAGTAGTATTTTGACAGTCGATTCTATCACTGAAGCTTTCTTT. Translating it yields CASSILTVDSITEAFF.